This T cell receptor beta chain was identified in a study of tumor-infiltrating lymphocytes in primary liver carcinoma. Starting from approximately 470 ng of total RNA, TCR beta cDNA was produced with a primer in the constant region. TCR beta libraries came from three nested multiplex PCR rounds using slightly modified ARM-PCR. Both of the initial two PCR rounds ran for approximately 11 cycles and employed TRBV1-TRBV30 forward primers alongside a C-beta reverse primer. TCRdb called the multiplex PCR reads again in MiXCR, with one record for every CDR3 protein. Here the sample spans around 35,000 distinct CDR3 sequences, 75% being singletons. Trimming took 6 bases from V and 8 from J, leaving 23 bases between them. The germline gives CDR1 SGHKS, CDR2 YYEKEE (reference sequence). The CDR3 is 15 amino acids. The study co-extracted DNA and RNA from 20-30 mg of unsorted bulk tissue.

The receptor's source is a middle-aged man with primary liver carcinoma and hepatitis B virus infection. The specimen was tumor-adjacent normal liver tissue. The V call is TRBV5-5, the J call TRBJ1-1; D unclear. The CDR3 spells CASNHESERYTEAFF. Here the CDR3 DNA reads TGTGCCAGCAACCATGAGAGTGAGCGGTATACCGAAGCTTTCTTT.